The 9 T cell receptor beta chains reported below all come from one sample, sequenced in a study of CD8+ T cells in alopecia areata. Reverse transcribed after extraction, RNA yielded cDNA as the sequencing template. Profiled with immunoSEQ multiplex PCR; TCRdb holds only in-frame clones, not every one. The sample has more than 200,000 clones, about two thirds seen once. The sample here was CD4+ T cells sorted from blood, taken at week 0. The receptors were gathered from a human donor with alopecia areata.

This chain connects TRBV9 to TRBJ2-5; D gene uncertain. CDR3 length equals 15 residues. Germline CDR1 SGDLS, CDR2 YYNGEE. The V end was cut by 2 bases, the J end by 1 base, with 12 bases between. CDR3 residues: CASSVRPTSQETQYF. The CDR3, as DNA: TGTGCCAGCAGCGTCCGACCGACATCCCAAGAGACCCAGTACTTC.

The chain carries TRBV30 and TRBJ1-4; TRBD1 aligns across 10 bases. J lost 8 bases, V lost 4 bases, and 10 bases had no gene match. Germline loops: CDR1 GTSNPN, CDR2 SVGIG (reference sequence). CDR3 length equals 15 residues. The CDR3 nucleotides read TGTGCCTGGAACCCACCGGGACAGGGGAAGGAAAAACTGTTTTTT. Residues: CAWNPPGQGKEKLFF.

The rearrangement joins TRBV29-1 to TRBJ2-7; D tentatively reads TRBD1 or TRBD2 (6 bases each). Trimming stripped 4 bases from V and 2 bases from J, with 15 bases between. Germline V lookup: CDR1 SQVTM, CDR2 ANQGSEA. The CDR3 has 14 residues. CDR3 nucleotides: TGCAGCGTTGTCGGGGGAAGGGACACCTACGAGCAGTACTTC. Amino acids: CSVVGGRDTYEQYF.

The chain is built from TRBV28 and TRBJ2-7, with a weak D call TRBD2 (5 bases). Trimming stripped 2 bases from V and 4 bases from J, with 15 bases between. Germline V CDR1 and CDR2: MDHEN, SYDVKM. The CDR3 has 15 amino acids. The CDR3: CASSLVVVARYEQYF. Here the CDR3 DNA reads TGTGCCAGCAGTTTAGTGGTGGTAGCGAGATACGAGCAGTACTTC.

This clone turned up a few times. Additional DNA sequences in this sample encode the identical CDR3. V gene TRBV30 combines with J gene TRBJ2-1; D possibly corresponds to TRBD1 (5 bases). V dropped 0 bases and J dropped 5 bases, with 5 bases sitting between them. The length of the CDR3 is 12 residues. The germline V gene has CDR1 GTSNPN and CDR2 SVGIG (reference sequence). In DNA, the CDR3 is TGTGCCTGGAGTGTGACAGACAATGAGCAGTTCTTC. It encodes CAWSVTDNEQFF.

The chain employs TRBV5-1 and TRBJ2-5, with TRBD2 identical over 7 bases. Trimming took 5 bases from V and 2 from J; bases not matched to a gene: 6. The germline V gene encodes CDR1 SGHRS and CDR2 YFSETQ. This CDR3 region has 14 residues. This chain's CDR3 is CASSWGTTQETQYF. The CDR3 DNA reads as TGCGCCAGCAGTTGGGGGACTACACAAGAGACCCAGTACTTC. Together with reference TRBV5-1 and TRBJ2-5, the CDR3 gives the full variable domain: KAGVTQTPRYLIKTRGQQVTLSCSPISGHRSVSWYQQTPGQGLQFLFEYFSETQRNKGNFPGRFSGRQFSNSRSEMNVSTLELGDSALYLCASSWGTTQETQYFGPGTRLLVL.

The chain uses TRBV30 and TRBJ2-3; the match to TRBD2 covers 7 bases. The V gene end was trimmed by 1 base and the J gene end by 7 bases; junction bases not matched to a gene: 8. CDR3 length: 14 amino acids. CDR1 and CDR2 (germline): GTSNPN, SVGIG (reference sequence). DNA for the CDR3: TGTGCCTGGAGTGAAGGGCGGGGGTTCAATACGCAGTATTTT. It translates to CAWSEGRGFNTQYF. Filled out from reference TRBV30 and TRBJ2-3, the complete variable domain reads SQTIHQWPATLVQPVGSPLSLECTVEGTSNPNLYWYRQAAGRGLQLLFYSVGIGQISSEVPQNLSASRPQDRQFILSSKKLLLSDSGFYLCAWSEGRGFNTQYFGPGTRLTVL.

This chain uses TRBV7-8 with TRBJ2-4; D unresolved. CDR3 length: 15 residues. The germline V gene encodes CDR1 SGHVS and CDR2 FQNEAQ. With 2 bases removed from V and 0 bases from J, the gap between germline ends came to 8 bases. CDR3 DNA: TGTGCCAGCAGCTTACATCCTTCAGCCAAAAACATTCAGTACTTC. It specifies CASSLHPSAKNIQYF. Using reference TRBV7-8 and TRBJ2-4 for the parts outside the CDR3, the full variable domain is GAGVSQSPRYKVAKRGQDVALRCDPISGHVSLFWYQQALGQGPEFLTYFQNEAQLDKSGLPSDRFFAERPEGSVSTLKIQRTQQEDSAVYLCASSLHPSAKNIQYFGAGTRLSVL.

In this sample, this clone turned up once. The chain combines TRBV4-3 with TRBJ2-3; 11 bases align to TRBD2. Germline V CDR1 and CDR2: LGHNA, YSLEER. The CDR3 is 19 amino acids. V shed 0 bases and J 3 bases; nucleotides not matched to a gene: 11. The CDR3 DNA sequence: TGCGCCAGCAGCCAAGATCATGGTAGCGGGGGGGCCTGGACAGATACGCAGTATTTT. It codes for CASSQDHGSGGAWTDTQYF.